These 26 T cell receptor beta chains were all obtained from the same sample, sequenced in a study of CD8+ T cells in alopecia areata. Treatment indicated: oral pan-JAK inhibitor, 5-10 mg twice daily. Extracted RNA was reverse transcribed into cDNA, the sequencing template. Libraries were prepared by immunoSEQ multiplex PCR; TCRdb keeps only in-frame clonotypes and omits some of them. The sample has more than 140,000 clones; approximately 90% are singletons. The material was CD8+ T cells sorted from blood, obtained at week 4, from a patient treated with tofacitinib. The receptors come from a human donor with alopecia areata.

The rearrangement links TRBV7-9 to TRBJ2-1; possible D gene TRBD2, 5 bases. V was shortened by 3 bases and J by 7 bases, with 16 bases between the two germline ends. Germline assignment: CDR1 SEHNR and CDR2 FQNEAQ (reference sequence). CDR3 length equals 15 residues. CDR3 protein: CASSFPGSEVNEQFF. In DNA, the CDR3 is TGTGCCAGCAGCTTCCCGGGATCGGAGGTTAATGAGCAGTTCTTC.

The chain employs TRBV15 and TRBJ2-3, with 10 bases that match TRBD2. Germline loops: CDR1 LNHNV, CDR2 YYDKDF (reference sequence). J was trimmed by 6 bases and V by 4 bases; bases with no gene match: 4. The CDR3 totals 14 residues. The CDR3 loop is CATSTSGRGDTQYF. The CDR3 nucleotides read TGTGCCACCAGCACCAGCGGGAGGGGTGATACGCAGTATTTT.

The V call is TRBV10-3, the J call TRBJ2-5; D remains unclear. This CDR3 is built from 12 residues. V was clipped by 11 bases and J by 3 bases, with 13 bases between them. The germline V gene has CDR1 ENHRY and CDR2 SYGVKD. In nucleotides, the CDR3 is TGTGCCGCCAACGGTGGGGAAGAGACCCAGTACTTC. Its translation is CAANGGEETQYF.

The chain has TRBV7-6 and TRBJ1-5; TRBD1 is a possible D gene (6 bases). Trimming removed 4 bases at V and 4 bases at J, with 14 bases between. Germline CDR1 is SGHVS and CDR2 is FNYEAQ. The CDR3 runs 15 residues. The CDR3 DNA is TGTGCCAGCAGCTCTGGAGGGGGGATAAATCAGCCCCAGCATTTT. This codes for CASSSGGGINQPQHF.

This clone was picked up a small number of times. The chain combines TRBV29-1 with TRBJ2-7, with a tentative D call TRBD1 (6 bases). The CDR3 totals 13 residues. The germline CDR1 and CDR2 sequences are SQVTM and ANQGSEA. V gave up 4 bases and J gave up 0 bases, with 10 bases separating them. The CDR3 sequence is CSVGQESSYEQYF. As DNA, the CDR3 is TGCAGCGTTGGACAGGAGAGCTCCTACGAGCAGTACTTC.

The V call is TRBV6-5, the J call TRBJ2-1, with 10 bases that match TRBD2. Looked up from germline, CDR1 is MNHEY and CDR2 is SVGAGI. This CDR3 is built from 14 residues. V shed 7 bases, J shed 5 bases, and the junction held 5 bases outside the gene matches. CDR3 DNA sequence: TGTGCCAGCATTGGGCTAGCGGGAGACAATGAGCAGTTCTTC. Amino acid sequence: CASIGLAGDNEQFF.

V is TRBV29-1 and J is TRBJ2-3, with 8 positions matching TRBD2. The V gene's germline CDR1 is SQVTM and CDR2 ANQGSEA. Trimming removed 8 bases from V and 4 bases from J; junction bases left unmatched: 8. The CDR3 sequence is 13 residues long. In DNA form, the CDR3 reads TGCAGCCTGGCTGCGGGGGGAGCAGATACGCAGTATTTT. Protein sequence: CSLAAGGADTQYF.

The gene calls are TRBV11-2 and TRBJ2-1; 15 bases match TRBD2. Per the germline V gene, CDR1 is SGHAT and CDR2 is FQNNGV. Germline trimming cut 1 base from V and 5 bases from J; bases unmatched to any gene: 9. The CDR3 contains 19 residues. For the CDR3, the DNA is TGTGCCAGCAGCTTAGTTCCGGGGACTAGCGGGGGGCGCCACAATGAGCAGTTCTTC. The encoded protein is CASSLVPGTSGGRHNEQFF.

The chain combines TRBV27 with TRBJ2-1; D unresolved. V was cut by 3 bases and J by 10 bases, with 10 bases left in between. The CDR3 is 12 residues long. Germline CDR1 reads MNHEY; CDR2 reads SMNVEV (reference sequence). In DNA form, the CDR3 reads TGTGCCAGCAGTTTCGGGCAGAGCGAGCAGTTCTTC. Its translation is CASSFGQSEQFF.

The chain is built from TRBV29-1 and TRBJ2-7; 7 positions match TRBD1. V shed 2 bases, J shed 0 bases, and the junction held 7 bases outside the gene matches. CDR1 SQVTM and CDR2 ANQGSEA come from the germline V gene. The CDR3 is 15 amino acids. The CDR3 sequence is CSVEWGQKSSYEQYF. For the CDR3, the DNA is TGCAGCGTTGAATGGGGACAGAAGAGCTCCTACGAGCAGTACTTC.

This clone was seen only a few times. The chain carries TRBV13 and TRBJ2-6; D is possibly TRBD2 (5 bases). The V gene lost 5 bases and the J gene lost 4 bases, with 12 bases spanning the gap. This CDR3 is 15 amino acids long. Germline V gives CDR1 PRHDT, CDR2 FYEKMQ (reference sequence). The DNA of the CDR3 is TGTGCCAGCAGCGTCACTAGTGGCGGGGCCAACGTCCTGACTTTC. Protein product: CASSVTSGGANVLTF.

V is TRBV30 and J is TRBJ2-7; TRBD1 might be the D (6 bases). Germline loops: CDR1 GTSNPN, CDR2 SVGIG (reference sequence). Trimming removed 7 bases from V and 1 base from J, with 8 bases in between. The CDR3 covers 11 residues. CDR3 DNA: TGTGCCTTCGGACAGTCCTACGAGCAGTACTTC. It is translated as CAFGQSYEQYF.

V is TRBV4-1 and J is TRBJ2-2; TRBD2 aligns across 11 bases. The CDR3 is 16 residues long. V shed 4 bases, J shed 5 bases, and the junction held 6 bases outside the gene matches. CDR1 and CDR2 from the germline V gene are MGHRA and YSYEKL. The CDR3 sequence: CASSPPSGRNTGELFF. In nucleotides, the CDR3 is TGCGCCAGCAGCCCCCCTAGCGGGAGGAATACCGGGGAGCTGTTTTTT.

The rearrangement uses TRBV19 and TRBJ2-7; no definite D call. V was trimmed by 3 bases and J by 0 bases, leaving 6 bases between them. The CDR3 consists of 13 residues. CDR1 and CDR2 (germline): LNHDA, SQIVND (reference sequence). The CDR3 nucleotides are TGTGCCAGTAGTATCCCCAACTCCTACGAGCAGTACTTC. Protein: CASSIPNSYEQYF.

The gene calls are TRBV5-1 and TRBJ2-7; no definite D call. The V gene's germline CDR1 is SGHRS and CDR2 YFSETQ. The V end lost 3 bases, the J end lost 0 bases, and 13 bases lay between the germline ends. This CDR3 is built from 15 residues. The CDR3 sequence is CASSSESESSYEQYF. The CDR3 bases are TGCGCCAGCAGCTCGGAAAGTGAGAGCTCCTACGAGCAGTACTTC. The whole variable domain, filled in from reference TRBV5-1 and TRBJ2-7, reads KAGVTQTPRYLIKTRGQQVTLSCSPISGHRSVSWYQQTPGQGLQFLFEYFSETQRNKGNFPGRFSGRQFSNSRSEMNVSTLELGDSALYLCASSSESESSYEQYFGPGTRLTVT.

This clone was counted between two and nine times. The chain uses TRBV6-6 and TRBJ1-5; 8 bases align to TRBD1. V lost 6 bases, J lost 4 bases, and 8 bases stayed unmatched. The CDR3 is 15 residues long. CDR1 MNHNY and CDR2 SVGAGI come from the germline V gene (reference sequence). The CDR3 loop is CASREGQDMNQPQHF. The CDR3 nucleotides read TGTGCCAGCAGGGAGGGACAGGACATGAATCAGCCCCAGCATTTT.

The chain recombines TRBV11-2 with TRBJ2-5; D may correspond to TRBD1 or TRBD2 (5 bases each). Germline CDR1 reads SGHAT; CDR2 reads FQNNGV. The CDR3 is 14 amino acids. The V gene lost 1 base and the J gene lost 2 bases, with 8 bases spanning the gap. The CDR3 loop reads CASSLVGRQETQYF. The CDR3 bases are TGTGCCAGCAGCTTAGTGGGACGACAAGAGACCCAGTACTTC.

The rearrangement uses TRBV11-2 and TRBJ1-6; D not certain. V lost 0 bases, J lost 7 bases, and 16 bases lay in between. The CDR3 runs to 17 residues. The germline CDR1 and CDR2 sequences are SGHAT and FQNNGV. CDR3 residues: CASSLEGYTQRNSPLHF. CDR3 bases: TGTGCCAGCAGCTTAGAAGGCTATACCCAGCGCAATTCACCCCTCCACTTT. The whole variable domain, filled in from reference TRBV11-2 and TRBJ1-6, reads EAGVAQSPRYKIIEKRQSVAFWCNPISGHATLYWYQQILGQGPKLLIQFQNNGVVDDSQLPKDRFSAERLKGVDSTLKIQPAKLEDSAVYLCASSLEGYTQRNSPLHFGNGTRLTVT.

The chain couples TRBV7-9 to TRBJ2-7, with 10 bases lining up with TRBD2. Germline V gene lookup returns CDR1 SEHNR and CDR2 FQNEAQ (reference sequence). The CDR3 contains 13 residues. J was trimmed by 3 bases and V by 7 bases; bases with no gene match: 3. The chain's CDR3 is CASNLAGDYEQYF. CDR3 sequence (DNA): TGTGCCAGCAACCTAGCGGGAGACTACGAGCAGTACTTC.

The chain employs TRBV9 and TRBJ2-7; D call uncertain. The CDR3 totals 14 residues. Germline V CDR1 and CDR2: SGDLS, YYNGEE. The V gene lost 0 bases and the J gene lost 0 bases, with 7 bases spanning the gap. CDR3 nucleotides: TGTGCCAGCAGCGTAGGCAGTAGCTCCTACGAGCAGTACTTC. This sequence encodes CASSVGSSSYEQYF.

CDR3 bases: TGTGCCAGCGCCTCCGGGGAGCAGTTCTTC. It codes for CASASGEQFF. The chain employs TRBV28 and TRBJ2-1; the D is unclear. V shed 8 bases and J shed 10 bases, with 9 bases lying between them. The CDR3 is made up of 10 amino acids. Looked up from germline, CDR1 is MDHEN and CDR2 is SYDVKM.

The CDR3 bases are TGTGCCAGCAGCTCGGTAGTGGGGGGCGAGGCGGAGACCCAGTACTTC. Its protein product is CASSSVVGGEAETQYF. J is TRBJ2-5 and V is TRBV5-5; TRBD1 or TRBD2 may be the D gene (6 bases each). V lost 3 bases to trimming and J lost 5 bases, with 20 bases between them. The V gene's germline CDR1 is SGHKS and CDR2 YYEKEE (reference sequence). The CDR3 is 16 amino acids.

V gene TRBV4-1 combines with J gene TRBJ1-5; maybe TRBD1 (6 bases). Deletions cut 2 bases from V and 4 bases from J, with 9 bases between. This CDR3 is built from 14 residues. Germline CDR1 MGHRA, CDR2 YSYEKL. The CDR3, as DNA: TGCGCCAGCAGCCAAATCACAGGGAATCAGCCCCAGCATTTT. It yields the protein CASSQITGNQPQHF.

The chain couples TRBV5-1 to TRBJ2-2, with 8 bases fitting TRBD2. Germline V lookup: CDR1 SGHRS, CDR2 YFSETQ. The V segment lost 2 bases and the J segment 5 bases; nucleotides outside the gene matches: 2. The CDR3 length is 14 residues. The CDR3 region is CASSFPSGTGELFF. The CDR3 DNA reads TGCGCCAGCAGCTTCCCTAGCGGGACCGGGGAGCTGTTTTTT.

The chain employs TRBV4-1 and TRBJ2-5; TRBD2 matches at 9 bases. The closer fit of TRBJ2-7 to the DNA end suggests the J call may be wrong. The CDR3 spans 16 residues. Looked up from germline, CDR1 is MGHRA and CDR2 is YSYEKL. The CDR3 reads CASSQASSGTSYEQYF. The CDR3 nucleotides are TGCGCCAGCAGCCAAGCGTCTAGCGGGACCTCCTACGAGCAGTACTTC.

The rearrangement joins TRBV29-1 to TRBJ2-7; TRBD2 aligns across 10 bases. This CDR3 comprises 16 residues. Germline trimming cut 6 bases from V and 2 bases from J; bases unmatched to any gene: 13. CDR1 and CDR2 (germline): SQVTM, ANQGSEA. In DNA form, the CDR3 reads TGCAGCGTGGAGTCTAGCGGGGGCCACTACCCCTACGAGCAGTACTTC. This codes for CSVESSGGHYPYEQYF.